The TCR beta chain described here comes from a study of cytomegalovirus exposure and HLA in healthy donors. General study findings and limits: Rare TCR sequences dominated, though some public TCRs recurred in many donors.

As regards this clone: The antigen remains unidentified.

PCR amplification relied on 60 Vbeta primers (plus 13 Jbeta primers). Only in-frame clones appear in the TCRdb table, and some are missing; sequencing was by immunoSEQ multiplex PCR. The sample records about 180,000 clones, 70% to 85% being singletons. Germline V CDR1 and CDR2: ENHRY, SYGVKD. After removal of 6 bases from V and 5 bases from J, the junction contained 5 bases not matched to a gene. This CDR3 is 13 amino acids long. The material sequenced was PBMCs. The rearrangement joins TRBV10-3 to TRBJ2-3, with 7 bases fitting TRBD1. The source is a man younger than 35 in good health and CMV-seronegative. The CDR3 here is CAIRTGWGDTQYF. CDR3 DNA sequence: TGTGCCATCAGGACAGGGTGGGGAGATACGCAGTATTTT.